What follows are 2 T cell receptor beta chains derived from one specimen sequenced in a study of blood T cell repertoires in COVID-19. Sequenced by immunoSEQ multiplex PCR; TCRdb stores in-frame clones only, minus some. There are 400,000 or so clones in the sample; around 90% occur only once, and 0.7% to 1% lies in the top ten. The sample taken for sequencing was peripheral blood. Every receptor here comes from a man younger than 35 with COVID-19, enrolled during active disease.

This clone was counted only a few times. V is TRBV6-5 and J is TRBJ1-3; tentative D call: TRBD1 (5 bases). The CDR3 has 14 amino acids. Germline V gene sequence: CDR1 MNHEY, CDR2 SVGAGI. Trimming removed 2 bases from V and 4 bases from J, with 9 bases in between. CDR3 residues: CASSYGAGGNTIYF. CDR3 bases: TGTGCCAGCAGTTACGGGGCAGGGGGAAACACCATATATTTT.

The V and J genes are TRBV5-6 and TRBJ2-7, with 9 bases lining up with TRBD1. The CDR3 covers 15 residues. CDR1 and CDR2 from the germline V gene are SGHDT and YYEEEE. V was pared by 2 bases and J by 3 bases, with 6 bases of the junction left unmatched. CDR3 DNA sequence: TGTGCCAGCAGCTTTGGGACAGGGAACCTCTACGAGCAGTACTTC. Translating gives CASSFGTGNLYEQYF.